One and the same sample provided the 14 T cell receptor beta chains below, sequenced in a study of neurological immune-mediated disorders. TCRdb processed the 5' RACE reads anew with MiXCR; each CDR3 protein has one entry. The sample has some 16,000 distinct CDR3 sequences; about 9% are singletons. The sample taken for sequencing was CD8+ T cells from blood. The origin of the receptors is a man aged 50-59 years in good health.

This clonotype was seen repeatedly, ten times or more. The genes are TRBV4-2 and TRBJ2-1; TRBD1 is a possible D gene (5 bases). Deletions cut 3 bases from V and 0 bases from J, with 9 bases between. CDR1 is LGHNA and CDR2 is YNFKEQ in the germline V gene. This CDR3 has 15 amino acids. The CDR3 here is CASSQTVSSYNEQFF. CDR3 DNA sequence: TGTGCCAGCAGCCAGACAGTCAGCTCCTACAATGAGCAGTTCTTC.

This clonotype was seen at least ten times. The rearrangement joins TRBV14 to TRBJ1-1; D remains unclear. The ends were cut back, 5 bases at V and 10 bases at J, with 11 bases in the middle. Germline CDR1 is SGHDN and CDR2 is FVKESK. The CDR3 is 11 amino acids. This CDR3 reads CASSNGPRAFF. In DNA, the CDR3 is TGTGCCAGCAGCAACGGGCCTCGAGCTTTCTTT.

This clonotype was recorded a few times. V and J are TRBV30 and TRBJ2-1; TRBD2 matches 9 bases. The CDR3 length is 15 residues. Germline assignment: CDR1 GTSNPN and CDR2 SVGIG (reference sequence). Germline trimming cut 4 bases from V and 10 bases from J; bases unmatched to any gene: 14. CDR3 DNA: TGTGCCTGGACTCCAAGGCGGGAGGGCCTACCCGAGCAGTTCTTC. It specifies CAWTPRREGLPEQFF.

This sequence joins TRBV9 and TRBJ1-2; a possible D gene is TRBD1 (5 bases). With 4 bases removed from V and 8 bases from J, the gap between germline ends came to 21 bases. CDR1 is SGDLS and CDR2 is YYNGEE in the germline V gene. This CDR3 region has 15 residues. The CDR3 region has the DNA TGTGCCAGCAGCTCCCCGTGGCAGGGTGCTTCGGGCTACACCTTC. This codes for CASSSPWQGASGYTF.

This clonotype was recorded many times. The V gene is TRBV7-6, the J gene TRBJ2-4; TRBD2 aligns across 7 bases. CDR3 length: 14 amino acids. The germline V gene encodes CDR1 SGHVS and CDR2 FNYEAQ. V lost 3 bases, J lost 6 bases, and 5 bases stayed unmatched. CDR3 DNA: TGTGCCAGCAGCTTTGGGGGGGGAGGAAACATTCAGTACTTC. Its translation: CASSFGGGGNIQYF.

This clonotype was recorded only once. The chain employs TRBV7-9 and TRBJ2-1; 16 bases agree with TRBD2. The germline CDR1 and CDR2 sequences are SEHNR and FQNEAQ (reference sequence). The CDR3 covers 19 residues. V shed 5 bases and J 0 bases; nucleotides not matched to a gene: 7. CDR3 sequence (DNA): TGTGCCAGCAGCCGTGAGGGACTAGCGGGGGGGAGCTCCTACAATGAGCAGTTCTTC. It specifies CASSREGLAGGSSYNEQFF.

This clonotype showed up many times. The genes are TRBV2 and TRBJ2-1; D is undetermined. CDR1 SNHLY and CDR2 FYNNEI come from the germline V gene. The CDR3 totals 10 residues. Deletions cut 8 bases from V and 5 bases from J, with 4 bases between. The CDR3: CASLHNEQFF. DNA for the CDR3: TGTGCCAGCCTTCACAATGAGCAGTTCTTC.

The table lists this clonotype with many counts. CDR3 nucleotides: TGTGCCAGCAGTTTAATAAGGGGGCAAGGCGCCTACGAGCAGTACTTC. This encodes CASSLIRGQGAYEQYF. V usage is TRBV6-1 and J usage is TRBJ2-7, with 7 bases matching TRBD1. V lost 5 bases, J lost 2 bases, and 12 bases stayed unmatched. The CDR3 totals 16 residues. In germline, CDR1 is MNHNS, CDR2 SASEGT.

This clonotype was picked up many times. The rearrangement uses TRBV6-6 and TRBJ2-3; 7 nucleotides match TRBD2. Trimming removed 6 bases from V and 0 bases from J; junction bases left unmatched: 3. CDR3 size: 14 residues. Germline V gene lookup returns CDR1 MNHNY and CDR2 SVGAGI (reference sequence). CDR3 DNA sequence: TGTGCCAGCAGCTTAGCGGGTAGCACAGATACGCAGTATTTT. Protein: CASSLAGSTDTQYF.

This chain links TRBV9 with TRBJ2-1, with TRBD1 matching 8 bases. CDR3 length: 16 residues. Germline loops: CDR1 SGDLS, CDR2 YYNGEE. V gave up 3 bases and J gave up 8 bases; unmatched junction bases: 13. CDR3 nucleotides: TGTGCCAGCAGCGGACGGAGGGCAGGGGGCTTCGATGAGCAGTTCTTC. The encoded protein is CASSGRRAGGFDEQFF.

There are many counts of this clonotype. The V gene is TRBV20-1, the J gene TRBJ1-4; TRBD1 matches at 7 bases. This CDR3 spans 12 amino acids. The junction had 4 bases not matched to a gene; V was cut back by 5 bases and J by 7 bases. Per germline, CDR1 DFQATT and CDR2 SNEGSKA (reference sequence). The CDR3 DNA reads TGCAGTGCTGACAGGGTCGGTGAAAAACTGTTTTTT. Translating gives CSADRVGEKLFF.

This clonotype was detected ten times or more. This chain links TRBV10-3 with TRBJ1-1; TRBD1 is a possible D gene (5 bases). Germline CDR1 is ENHRY and CDR2 is SYGVKD. V lost 3 bases and J lost 1, with 9 bases in between. The CDR3 is made up of 14 amino acids. This CDR3 reads CAISDGGENTEAFF. In DNA form, the CDR3 reads TGTGCCATCAGTGACGGGGGGGAGAACACTGAAGCTTTCTTT.

In this sample, this clonotype turned up many times. This chain connects TRBV4-1 to TRBJ2-5; weak D call: TRBD2 (6 bases). The CDR3 sequence is 16 residues long. Germline CDR1 is MGHRA and CDR2 is YSYEKL. Between the trimmed V and J ends, which lost 0 bases and 1 base, there was a span of 12 bases. This chain's CDR3 is CASSQDLGLLQETQYF. The CDR3 nucleotides are TGCGCCAGCAGCCAAGATCTGGGACTTCTCCAAGAGACCCAGTACTTC.

In this sample, this clonotype turned up many times. CDR3 protein: CASSQDLGQDYEQYF. Written as DNA, the CDR3 is TGTGCCAGCAGCCAAGATCTAGGACAGGACTACGAGCAGTACTTC. This rearrangement joins TRBV3-1 to TRBJ2-7, with TRBD1 matching over 7 bases. Per the germline V gene, CDR1 is LGHDT and CDR2 is YNNKEL (reference sequence). Trimming took 0 bases from V and 3 from J; bases not matched to a gene: 5. This CDR3 contains 15 residues.